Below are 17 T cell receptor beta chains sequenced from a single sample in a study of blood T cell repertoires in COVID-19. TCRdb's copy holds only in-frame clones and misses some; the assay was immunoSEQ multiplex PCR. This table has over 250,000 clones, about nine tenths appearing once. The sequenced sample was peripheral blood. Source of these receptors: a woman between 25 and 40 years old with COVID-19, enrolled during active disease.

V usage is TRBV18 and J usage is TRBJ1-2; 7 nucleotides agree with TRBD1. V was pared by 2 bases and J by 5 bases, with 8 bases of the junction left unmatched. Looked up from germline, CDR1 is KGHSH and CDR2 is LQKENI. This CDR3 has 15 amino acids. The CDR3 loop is CASSPGQGVLYGYTF. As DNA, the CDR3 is TGTGCCAGCTCACCAGGGCAGGGGGTCTTGTATGGCTACACCTTC.

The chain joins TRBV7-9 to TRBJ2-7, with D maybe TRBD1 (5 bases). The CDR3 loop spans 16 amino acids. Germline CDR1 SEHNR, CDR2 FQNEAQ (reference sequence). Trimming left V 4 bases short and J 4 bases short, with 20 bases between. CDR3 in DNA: TGTGCCAGCAGCTCAATCCAAGGCAGGGTGGGTTACGAGCAGTACTTC. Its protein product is CASSSIQGRVGYEQYF.

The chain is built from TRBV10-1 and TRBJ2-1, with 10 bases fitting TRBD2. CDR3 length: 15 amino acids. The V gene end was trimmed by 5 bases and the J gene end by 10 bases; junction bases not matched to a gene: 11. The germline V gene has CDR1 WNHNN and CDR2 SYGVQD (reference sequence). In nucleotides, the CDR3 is TGCGCCAGCAGTTCGGGACTAGCGCTCAGGGGGGAGCAGTTCTTC. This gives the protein CASSSGLALRGEQFF.

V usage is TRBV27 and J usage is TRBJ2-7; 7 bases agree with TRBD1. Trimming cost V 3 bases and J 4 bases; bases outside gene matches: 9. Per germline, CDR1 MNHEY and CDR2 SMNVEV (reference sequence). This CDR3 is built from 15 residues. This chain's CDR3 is CASSLTGPRPYEQYF. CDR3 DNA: TGTGCCAGCAGTTTGACAGGGCCGAGACCATACGAGCAGTACTTC.

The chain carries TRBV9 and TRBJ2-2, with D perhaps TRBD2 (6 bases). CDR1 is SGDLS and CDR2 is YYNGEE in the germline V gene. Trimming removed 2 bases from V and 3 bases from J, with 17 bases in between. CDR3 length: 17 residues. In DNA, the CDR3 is TGTGCCAGCAGCGTTCTGGCGGGAACGTTGGACACCGGGGAGCTGTTTTTT. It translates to CASSVLAGTLDTGELFF. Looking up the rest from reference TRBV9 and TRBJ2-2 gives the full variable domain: DSGVTQTPKHLITATGQRVTLRCSPRSGDLSVYWYQQSLDQGLQFLIQYYNGEERAKGNILERFSAQQFPDLHSELNLSSLELGDSALYFCASSVLAGTLDTGELFFGEGSRLTVL.

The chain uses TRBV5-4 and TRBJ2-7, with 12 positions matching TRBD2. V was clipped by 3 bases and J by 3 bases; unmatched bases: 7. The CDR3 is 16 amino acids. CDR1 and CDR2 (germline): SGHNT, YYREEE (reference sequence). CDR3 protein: CASSSMTSGSLYEQYF. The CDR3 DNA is TGTGCCAGCAGCTCTATGACTAGCGGGAGTCTCTACGAGCAGTACTTC.

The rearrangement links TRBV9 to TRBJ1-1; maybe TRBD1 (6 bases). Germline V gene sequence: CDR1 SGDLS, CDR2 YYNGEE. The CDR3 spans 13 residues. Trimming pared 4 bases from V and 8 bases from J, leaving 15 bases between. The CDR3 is CASSHLDGTEAFF. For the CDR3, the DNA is TGTGCCAGCAGCCATCTAGACGGGACAGAAGCTTTCTTT. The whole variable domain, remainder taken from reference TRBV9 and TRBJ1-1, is DSGVTQTPKHLITATGQRVTLRCSPRSGDLSVYWYQQSLDQGLQFLIQYYNGEERAKGNILERFSAQQFPDLHSELNLSSLELGDSALYFCASSHLDGTEAFFGQGTRLTVV.

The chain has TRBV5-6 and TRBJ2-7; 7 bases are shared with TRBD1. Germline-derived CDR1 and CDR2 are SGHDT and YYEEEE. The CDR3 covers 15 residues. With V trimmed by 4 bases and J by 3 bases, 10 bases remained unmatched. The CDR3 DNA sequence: TGTGCCAGCAGCCAGATTAATGGACAGGACTACGAGCAGTACTTC. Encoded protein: CASSQINGQDYEQYF. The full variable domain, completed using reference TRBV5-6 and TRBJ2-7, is DAGVTQSPTHLIKTRGQQVTLRCSPKSGHDTVSWYQQALGQGPQFIFQYYEEEERQRGNFPDRFSGHQFPNYSSELNVNALLLGDSALYLCASSQINGQDYEQYFGPGTRLTVT.

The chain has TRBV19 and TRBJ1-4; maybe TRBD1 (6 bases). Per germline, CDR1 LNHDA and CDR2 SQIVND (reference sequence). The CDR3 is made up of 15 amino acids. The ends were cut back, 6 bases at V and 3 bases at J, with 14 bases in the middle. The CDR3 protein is CASRNKGQSNEKLFF. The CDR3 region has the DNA TGTGCCAGTAGGAATAAGGGACAATCTAATGAAAAACTGTTTTTT.

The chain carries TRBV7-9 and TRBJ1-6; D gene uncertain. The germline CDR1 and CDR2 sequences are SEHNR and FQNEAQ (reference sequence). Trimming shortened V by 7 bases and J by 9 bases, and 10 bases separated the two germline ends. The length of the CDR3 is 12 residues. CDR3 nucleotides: TGTGCCAGCACCCTTGCGGGTTCACCCCTCCACTTT. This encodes CASTLAGSPLHF.

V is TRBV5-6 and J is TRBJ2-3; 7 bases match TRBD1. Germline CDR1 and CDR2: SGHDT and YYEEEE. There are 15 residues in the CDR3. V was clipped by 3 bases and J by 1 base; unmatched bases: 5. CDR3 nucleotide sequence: TGTGCCAGCAGCTCGACAGGGTTTGGCACAGATACGCAGTATTTT. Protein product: CASSSTGFGTDTQYF. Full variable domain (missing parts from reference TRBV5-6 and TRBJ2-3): DAGVTQSPTHLIKTRGQQVTLRCSPKSGHDTVSWYQQALGQGPQFIFQYYEEEERQRGNFPDRFSGHQFPNYSSELNVNALLLGDSALYLCASSSTGFGTDTQYFGPGTRLTVL.

Here the CDR3 reads CASSSEQGANYGYTF. The CDR3 bases are TGTGCCAGCAGCTCAGAACAGGGGGCTAACTATGGCTACACCTTC. The V and J genes are TRBV7-9 and TRBJ1-2, with 8 bases that match TRBD1. V shed 4 bases and J 0 bases; nucleotides not matched to a gene: 4. The CDR3 runs to 15 residues. Germline V gene sequence: CDR1 SEHNR, CDR2 FQNEAQ (reference sequence).

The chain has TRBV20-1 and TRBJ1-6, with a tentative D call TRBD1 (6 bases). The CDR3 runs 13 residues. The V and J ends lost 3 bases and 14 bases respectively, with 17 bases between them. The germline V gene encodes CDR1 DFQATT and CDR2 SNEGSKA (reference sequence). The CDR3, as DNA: TGCAGTGCTAGTTCCATACAGGGCAAGTCCCTCCACTTT. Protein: CSASSIQGKSLHF.

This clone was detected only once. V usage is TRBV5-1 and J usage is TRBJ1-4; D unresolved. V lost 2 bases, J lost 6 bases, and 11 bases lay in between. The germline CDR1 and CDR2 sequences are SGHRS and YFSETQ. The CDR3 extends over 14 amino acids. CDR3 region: CASSFLGRDEKLFF. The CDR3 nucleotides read TGCGCCAGCAGCTTCCTTGGGCGGGATGAAAAACTGTTTTTT.

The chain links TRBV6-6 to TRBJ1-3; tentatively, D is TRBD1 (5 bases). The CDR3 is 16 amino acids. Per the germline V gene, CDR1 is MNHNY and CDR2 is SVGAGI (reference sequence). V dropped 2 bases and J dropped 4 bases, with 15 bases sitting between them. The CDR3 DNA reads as TGTGCCAGCAGTTACGGAGGGACGGGGCTAGGAAACACCATATATTTT. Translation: CASSYGGTGLGNTIYF.

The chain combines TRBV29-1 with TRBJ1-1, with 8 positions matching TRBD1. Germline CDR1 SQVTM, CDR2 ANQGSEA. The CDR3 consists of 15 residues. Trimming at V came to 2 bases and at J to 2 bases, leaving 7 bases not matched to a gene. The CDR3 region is CSVEPPGQANTEAFF. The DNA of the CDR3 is TGCAGCGTTGAACCCCCGGGACAGGCCAACACTGAAGCTTTCTTT.

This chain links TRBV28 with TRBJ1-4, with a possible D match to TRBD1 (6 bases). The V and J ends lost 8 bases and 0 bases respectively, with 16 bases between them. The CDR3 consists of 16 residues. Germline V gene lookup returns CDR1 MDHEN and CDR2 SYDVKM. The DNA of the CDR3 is TGTGCCAGCTACAGGGCTAGTGGTTCAACTAATGAAAAACTGTTTTTT. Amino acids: CASYRASGSTNEKLFF.